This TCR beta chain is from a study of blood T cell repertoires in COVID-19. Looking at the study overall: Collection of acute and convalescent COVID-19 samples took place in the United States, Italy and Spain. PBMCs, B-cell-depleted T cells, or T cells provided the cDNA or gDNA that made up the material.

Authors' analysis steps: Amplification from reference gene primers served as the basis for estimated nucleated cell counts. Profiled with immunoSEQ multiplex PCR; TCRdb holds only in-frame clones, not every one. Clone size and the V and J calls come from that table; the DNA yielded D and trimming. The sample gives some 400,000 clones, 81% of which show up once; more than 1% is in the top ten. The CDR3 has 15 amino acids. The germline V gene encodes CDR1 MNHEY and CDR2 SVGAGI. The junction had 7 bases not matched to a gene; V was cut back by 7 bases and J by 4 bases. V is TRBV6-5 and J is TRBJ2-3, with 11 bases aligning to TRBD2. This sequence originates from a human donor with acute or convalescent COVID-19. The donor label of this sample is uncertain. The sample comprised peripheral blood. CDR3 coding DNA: TGTGCCAGCATTATAGCGGGGGGGAGGGCAGATACGCAGTATTTT. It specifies CASIIAGGRADTQYF.